The 6 T cell receptor beta chains below come from one sample, sequenced in a study of shared clonotypes between healthy human individuals. Produced via immunoSEQ multiplex PCR; TCRdb's table is partial and in-frame only. The sample lists roughly 2.5 million clones, around nine tenths occurring once. What was sequenced was naive CD4+ T cells sorted from blood. Subset here: CD45RA+ positively selected. Receptor source: a man aged 18 to 29 in good health.

The sample holds a few counts of this clone. The chain is built from TRBV18 and TRBJ1-6, with D unclear. V was pared by 2 bases and J by 13 bases, with 9 bases between. Per the germline V gene, CDR1 is KGHSH and CDR2 is LQKENI. This CDR3 has 12 amino acids. The CDR3 here is CASSPGDIPLHF. The CDR3 DNA reads TGTGCCAGCTCACCAGGGGATATCCCCCTCCACTTT. The variable domain in full, with the rest retrieved from reference TRBV18 and TRBJ1-6, is NAGVMQNPRHLVRRRGQEARLRCSPMKGHSHVYWYRQLPEEGLKFMVYLQKENIIDESGMPKERFSAEFPKEGPSILRIQQVVRGDSAAYFCASSPGDIPLHFGNGTRLTVT.

V is TRBV4-1 and J is TRBJ2-3; either TRBD1 or TRBD2 may fit D (5 bases each). The germline V and J ends were trimmed by 2 bases and 4 bases, with 16 bases remaining between them. The CDR3 extends over 16 amino acids. CDR1 is MGHRA, CDR2 YSYEKL, per germline. The DNA for the CDR3 is TGCGCCAGCAGCCAACTGGGACCGACTATGGCAGATACGCAGTATTTT. Protein product: CASSQLGPTMADTQYF.

The rearrangement links TRBV10-3 to TRBJ2-7; TRBD2 matches at 16 bases. CDR1 is ENHRY, CDR2 SYGVKD, per germline. The CDR3 loop spans 16 amino acids. The J segment lost 3 bases and the V segment lost 6 bases, leaving 5 bases of the junction unmatched. In DNA form, the CDR3 reads TGTGCCATCAGACCGGGACTAGCGGGAGGGGACTACGAGCAGTACTTC. Its translation: CAIRPGLAGGDYEQYF.

As for this clone: This sample also contains other DNA sequences that code for the same CDR3. This chain uses TRBV30 with TRBJ1-6; unclear D gene. Germline V gene sequence: CDR1 GTSNPN, CDR2 SVGIG (reference sequence). V dropped 2 bases and J dropped 7 bases, with 6 bases sitting between them. This CDR3 spans 12 amino acids. The CDR3 bases are TGTGCCTGGAGTAGGACCAATTCACCCCTCCACTTT. Translated: CAWSRTNSPLHF.

The chain is built from TRBV19 and TRBJ2-7, with 9 bases aligning to TRBD2. The germline V gene has CDR1 LNHDA and CDR2 SQIVND (reference sequence). After removal of 4 bases from V and 2 bases from J, the junction contained 6 bases not matched to a gene. The CDR3 consists of 15 residues. The chain's CDR3 is CASSTQTSGTYEQYF. CDR3 in DNA: TGTGCCAGTAGTACCCAGACTAGCGGAACCTACGAGCAGTACTTC.

To note about this clone: Distinct nucleotide sequences in the sample also encode this CDR3. The chain carries TRBV6-6 and TRBJ2-5, with D unresolved. Trimming took off 6 bases at V and 3 bases at J, with 5 bases between the two ends. Germline CDR1 reads MNHNY; CDR2 reads SVGAGI (reference sequence). This CDR3 has 11 amino acids. In DNA form, the CDR3 reads TGTGCCAGCAGAAGAGAAGAGACCCAGTACTTC. Protein: CASRREETQYF.